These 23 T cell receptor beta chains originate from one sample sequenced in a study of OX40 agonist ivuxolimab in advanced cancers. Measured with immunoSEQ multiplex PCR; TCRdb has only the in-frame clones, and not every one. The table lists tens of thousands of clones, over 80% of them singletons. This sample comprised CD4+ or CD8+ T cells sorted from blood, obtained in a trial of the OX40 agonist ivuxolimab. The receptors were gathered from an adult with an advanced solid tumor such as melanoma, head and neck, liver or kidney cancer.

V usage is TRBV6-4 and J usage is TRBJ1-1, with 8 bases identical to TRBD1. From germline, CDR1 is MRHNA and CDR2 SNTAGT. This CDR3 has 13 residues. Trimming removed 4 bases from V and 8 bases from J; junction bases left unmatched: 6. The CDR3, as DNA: TGTGCCAGCAGTGGCACTCAGGGGGCGGAAGCTTTCTTT. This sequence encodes CASSGTQGAEAFF.

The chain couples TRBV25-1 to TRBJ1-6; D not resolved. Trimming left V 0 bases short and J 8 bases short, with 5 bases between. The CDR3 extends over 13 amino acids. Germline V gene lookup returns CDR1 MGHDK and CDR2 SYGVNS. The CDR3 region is CASSEYWDSPLHF. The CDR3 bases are TGTGCCAGCAGTGAATATTGGGATTCACCCCTCCACTTT.

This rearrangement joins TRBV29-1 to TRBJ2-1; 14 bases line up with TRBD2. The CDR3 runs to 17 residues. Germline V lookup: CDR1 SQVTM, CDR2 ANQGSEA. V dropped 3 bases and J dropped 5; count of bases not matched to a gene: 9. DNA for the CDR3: TGCAGCGTTGACGGGACTAGCGGGAGAAGTTGGGACAATGAGCAGTTCTTC. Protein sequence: CSVDGTSGRSWDNEQFF.

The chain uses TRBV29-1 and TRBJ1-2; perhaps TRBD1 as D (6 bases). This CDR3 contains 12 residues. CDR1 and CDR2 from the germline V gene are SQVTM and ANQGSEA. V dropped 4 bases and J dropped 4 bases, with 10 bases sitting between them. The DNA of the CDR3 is TGCAGCGTTGCCGCCAGGGGCTATGGCTACACCTTC. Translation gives CSVAARGYGYTF.

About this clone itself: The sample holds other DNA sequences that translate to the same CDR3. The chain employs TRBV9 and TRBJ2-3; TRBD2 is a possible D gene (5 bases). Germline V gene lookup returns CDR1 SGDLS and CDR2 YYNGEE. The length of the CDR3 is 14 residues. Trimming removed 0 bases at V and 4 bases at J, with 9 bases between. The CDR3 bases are TGTGCCAGCAGCGTAGACGGAGGCGCAGATACGCAGTATTTT. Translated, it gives CASSVDGGADTQYF.

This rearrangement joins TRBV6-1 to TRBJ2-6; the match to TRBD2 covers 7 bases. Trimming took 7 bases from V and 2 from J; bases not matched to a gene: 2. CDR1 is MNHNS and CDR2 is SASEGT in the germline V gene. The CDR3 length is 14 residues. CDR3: CASKGRAGANVLTF. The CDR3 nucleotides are TGTGCCAGCAAAGGGAGGGCTGGGGCCAACGTCCTGACTTTC.

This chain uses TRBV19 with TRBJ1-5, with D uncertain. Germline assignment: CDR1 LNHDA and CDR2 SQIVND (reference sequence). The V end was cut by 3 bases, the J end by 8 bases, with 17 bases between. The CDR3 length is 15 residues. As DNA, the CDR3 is TGTGCCAGTAGTATCCTTGACTTAATTACTGAGCCCCAGCATTTT. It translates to CASSILDLITEPQHF.

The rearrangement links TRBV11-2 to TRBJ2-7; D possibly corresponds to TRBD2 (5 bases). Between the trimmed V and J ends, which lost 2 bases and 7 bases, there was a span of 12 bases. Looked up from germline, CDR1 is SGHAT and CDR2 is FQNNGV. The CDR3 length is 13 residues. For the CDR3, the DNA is TGTGCCAGCAGCTTATCGAACACGGGAGAGCAGTACTTC. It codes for CASSLSNTGEQYF.

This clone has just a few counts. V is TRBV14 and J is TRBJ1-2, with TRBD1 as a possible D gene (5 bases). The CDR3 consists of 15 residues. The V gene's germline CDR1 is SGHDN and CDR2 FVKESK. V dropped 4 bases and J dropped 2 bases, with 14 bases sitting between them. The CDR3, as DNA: TGTGCCAGCAGCCCCCCAAGGGGAGGAAACTATGGCTACACCTTC. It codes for CASSPPRGGNYGYTF.

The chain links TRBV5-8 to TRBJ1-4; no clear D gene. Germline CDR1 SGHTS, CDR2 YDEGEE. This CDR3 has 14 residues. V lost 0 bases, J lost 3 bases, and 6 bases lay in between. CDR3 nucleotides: TGTGCCAGCAGCTTGGTACCGTCTAATGAAAAACTGTTTTTT. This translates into CASSLVPSNEKLFF.

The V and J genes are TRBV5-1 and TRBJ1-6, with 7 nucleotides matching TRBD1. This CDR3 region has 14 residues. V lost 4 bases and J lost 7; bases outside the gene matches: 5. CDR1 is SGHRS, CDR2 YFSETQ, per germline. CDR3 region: CASSHGTVNSPLHF. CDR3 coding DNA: TGCGCCAGCAGCCACGGGACAGTAAATTCACCCCTCCACTTT.

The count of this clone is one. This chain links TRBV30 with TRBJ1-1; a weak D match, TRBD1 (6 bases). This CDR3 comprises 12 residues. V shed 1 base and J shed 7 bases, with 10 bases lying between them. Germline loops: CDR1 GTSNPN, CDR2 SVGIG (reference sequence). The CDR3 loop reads CAWSDGQREAFF. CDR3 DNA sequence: TGTGCCTGGAGTGATGGACAGCGTGAAGCTTTCTTT.

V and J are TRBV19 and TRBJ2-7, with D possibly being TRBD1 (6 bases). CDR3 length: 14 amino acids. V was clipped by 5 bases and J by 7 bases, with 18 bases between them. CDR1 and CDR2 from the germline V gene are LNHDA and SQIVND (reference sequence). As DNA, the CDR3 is TGTGCCAGTAGTCTTAGCAAGTCCAGGGGAGAGCAGTACTTC. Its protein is CASSLSKSRGEQYF.

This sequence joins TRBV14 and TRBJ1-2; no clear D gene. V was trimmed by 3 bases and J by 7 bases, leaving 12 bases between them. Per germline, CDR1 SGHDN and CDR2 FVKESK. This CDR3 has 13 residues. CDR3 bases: TGTGCCAGCAGCCACACCCGGGGAGGTGGCTACACCTTC. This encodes CASSHTRGGGYTF.

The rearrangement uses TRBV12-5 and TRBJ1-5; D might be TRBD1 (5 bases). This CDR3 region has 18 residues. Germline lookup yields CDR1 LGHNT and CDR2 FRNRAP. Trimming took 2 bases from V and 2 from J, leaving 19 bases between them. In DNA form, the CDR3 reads TGTGCTAGTGGTTTGTCCCGCACGACAGTCGGTGGCAATCAGCCCCAGCATTTT. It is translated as CASGLSRTTVGGNQPQHF.

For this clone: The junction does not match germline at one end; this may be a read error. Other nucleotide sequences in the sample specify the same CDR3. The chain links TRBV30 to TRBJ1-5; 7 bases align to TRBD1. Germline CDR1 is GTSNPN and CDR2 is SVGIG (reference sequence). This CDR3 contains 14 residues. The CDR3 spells CAWSGDSTNQPQHF. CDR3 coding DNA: TGTGCCTGGAGTGGGGACAGTACAAATCAACCCCAGCATTTT.

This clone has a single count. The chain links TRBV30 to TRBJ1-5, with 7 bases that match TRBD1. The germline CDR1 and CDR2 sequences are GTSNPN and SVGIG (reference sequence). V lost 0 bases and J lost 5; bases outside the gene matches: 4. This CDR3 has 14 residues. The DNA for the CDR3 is TGTGCCTGGAGTGTAGGGGGCGGCCATCAGCCCCAGCATTTT. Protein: CAWSVGGGHQPQHF.

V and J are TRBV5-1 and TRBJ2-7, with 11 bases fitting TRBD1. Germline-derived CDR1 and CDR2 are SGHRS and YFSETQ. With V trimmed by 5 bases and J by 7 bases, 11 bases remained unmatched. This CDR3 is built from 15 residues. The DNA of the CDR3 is TGCGCCAGCAGTCGAACCGGGACAGGGGGTCAAGAGCAGTACTTC. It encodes CASSRTGTGGQEQYF.

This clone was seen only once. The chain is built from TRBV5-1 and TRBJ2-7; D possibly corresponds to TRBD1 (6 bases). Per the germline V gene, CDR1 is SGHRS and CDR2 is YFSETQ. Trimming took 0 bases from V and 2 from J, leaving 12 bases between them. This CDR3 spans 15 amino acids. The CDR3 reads CASSLGQGFPYEQYF. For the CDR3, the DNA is TGCGCCAGCAGCTTGGGCCAGGGGTTTCCCTACGAGCAGTACTTC.

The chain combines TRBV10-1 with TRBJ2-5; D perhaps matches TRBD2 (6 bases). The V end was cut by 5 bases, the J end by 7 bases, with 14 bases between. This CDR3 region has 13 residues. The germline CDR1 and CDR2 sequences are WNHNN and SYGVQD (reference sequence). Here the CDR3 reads CASSHVPGGTQYF. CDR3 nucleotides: TGCGCCAGCAGTCACGTCCCCGGGGGGACCCAGTACTTC.

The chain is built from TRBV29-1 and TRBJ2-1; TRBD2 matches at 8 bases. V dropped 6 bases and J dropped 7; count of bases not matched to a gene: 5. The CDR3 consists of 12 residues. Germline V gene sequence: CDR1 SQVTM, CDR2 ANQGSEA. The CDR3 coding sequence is TGCAGCGTGGGACTAGTTAATAATGAGCAGTTCTTC. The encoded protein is CSVGLVNNEQFF.

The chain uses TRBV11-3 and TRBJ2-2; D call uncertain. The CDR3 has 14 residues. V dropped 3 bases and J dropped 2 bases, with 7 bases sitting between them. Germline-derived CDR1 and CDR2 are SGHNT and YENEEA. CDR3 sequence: CASSFYSNTGELFF. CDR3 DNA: TGTGCCAGCAGCTTCTACTCCAACACCGGGGAGCTGTTTTTT.

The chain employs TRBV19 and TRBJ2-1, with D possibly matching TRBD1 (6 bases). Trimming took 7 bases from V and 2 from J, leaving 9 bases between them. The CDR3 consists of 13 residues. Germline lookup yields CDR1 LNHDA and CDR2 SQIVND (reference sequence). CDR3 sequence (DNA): TGTGCCAGTACAACAGGGCCCTACAATGAGCAGTTCTTC. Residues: CASTTGPYNEQFF.